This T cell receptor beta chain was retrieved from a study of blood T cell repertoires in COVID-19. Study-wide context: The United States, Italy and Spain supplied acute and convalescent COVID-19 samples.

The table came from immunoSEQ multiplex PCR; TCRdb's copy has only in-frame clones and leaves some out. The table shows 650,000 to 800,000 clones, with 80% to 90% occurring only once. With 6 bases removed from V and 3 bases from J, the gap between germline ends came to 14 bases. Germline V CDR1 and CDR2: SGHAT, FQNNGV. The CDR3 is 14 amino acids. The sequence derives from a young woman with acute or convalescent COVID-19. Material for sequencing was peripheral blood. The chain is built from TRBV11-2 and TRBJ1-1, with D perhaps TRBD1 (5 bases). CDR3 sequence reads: CASRPRTGDTEAFF. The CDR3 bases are TGTGCCAGCAGACCTCGGACGGGGGACACTGAAGCTTTCTTT.